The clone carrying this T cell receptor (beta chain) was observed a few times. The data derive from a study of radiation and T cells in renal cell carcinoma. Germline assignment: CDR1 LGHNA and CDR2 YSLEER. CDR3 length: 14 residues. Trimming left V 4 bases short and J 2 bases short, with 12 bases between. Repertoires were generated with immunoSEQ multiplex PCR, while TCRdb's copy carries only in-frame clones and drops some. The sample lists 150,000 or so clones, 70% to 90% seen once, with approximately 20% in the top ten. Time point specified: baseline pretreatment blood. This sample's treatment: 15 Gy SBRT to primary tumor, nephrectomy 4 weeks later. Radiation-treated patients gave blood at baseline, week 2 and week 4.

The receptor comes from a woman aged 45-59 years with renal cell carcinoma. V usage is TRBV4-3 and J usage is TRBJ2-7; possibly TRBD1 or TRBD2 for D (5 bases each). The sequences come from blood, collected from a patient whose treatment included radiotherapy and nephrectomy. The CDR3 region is CASSPGTDTYEQYF. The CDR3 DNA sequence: TGCGCCAGCAGCCCCGGGACGGACACCTACGAGCAGTACTTC.